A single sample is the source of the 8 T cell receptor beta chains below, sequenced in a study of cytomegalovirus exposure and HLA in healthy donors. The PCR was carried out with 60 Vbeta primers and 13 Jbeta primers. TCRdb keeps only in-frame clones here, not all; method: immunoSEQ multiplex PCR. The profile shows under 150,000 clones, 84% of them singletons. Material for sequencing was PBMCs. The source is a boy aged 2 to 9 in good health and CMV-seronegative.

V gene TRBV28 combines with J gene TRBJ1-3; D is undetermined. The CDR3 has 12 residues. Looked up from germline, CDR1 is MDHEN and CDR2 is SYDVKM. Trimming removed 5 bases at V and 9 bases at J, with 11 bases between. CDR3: CASSLVLGTIYF. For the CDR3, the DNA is TGTGCCAGCAGTCTCGTCCTCGGCACCATATATTTT.

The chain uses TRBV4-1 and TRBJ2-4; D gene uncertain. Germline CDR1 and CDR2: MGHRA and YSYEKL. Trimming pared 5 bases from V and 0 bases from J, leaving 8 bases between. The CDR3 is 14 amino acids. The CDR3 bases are TGCGCCAGCAGCATCGTACTAGCCAAAAACATTCAGTACTTC. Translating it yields CASSIVLAKNIQYF.

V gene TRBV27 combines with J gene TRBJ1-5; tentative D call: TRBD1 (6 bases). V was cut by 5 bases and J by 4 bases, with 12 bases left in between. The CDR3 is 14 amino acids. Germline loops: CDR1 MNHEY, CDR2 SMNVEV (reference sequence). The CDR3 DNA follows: TGTGCCAGCAGTCTAACAGGGCGAAATCAGCCCCAGCATTTT. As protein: CASSLTGRNQPQHF.

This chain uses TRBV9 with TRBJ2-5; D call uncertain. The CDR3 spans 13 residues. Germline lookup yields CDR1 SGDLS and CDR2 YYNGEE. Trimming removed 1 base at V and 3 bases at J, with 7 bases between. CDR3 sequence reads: CASSVQVKETQYF. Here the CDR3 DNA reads TGTGCCAGCAGCGTACAGGTTAAAGAGACCCAGTACTTC.

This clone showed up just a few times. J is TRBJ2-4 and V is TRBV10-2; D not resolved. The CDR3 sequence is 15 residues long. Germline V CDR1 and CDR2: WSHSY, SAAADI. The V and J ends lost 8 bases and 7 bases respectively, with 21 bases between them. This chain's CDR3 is CASSEPLGGANIQYF. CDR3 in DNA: TGCGCCAGCTCTGAGCCCTTAGGCGGCGCCAACATTCAGTACTTC.

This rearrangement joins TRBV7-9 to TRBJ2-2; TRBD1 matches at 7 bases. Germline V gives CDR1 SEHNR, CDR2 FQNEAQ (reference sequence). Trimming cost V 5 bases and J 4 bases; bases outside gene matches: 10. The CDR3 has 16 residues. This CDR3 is CASSAPRQGFTGELFF. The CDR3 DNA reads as TGTGCCAGCAGCGCCCCGCGACAGGGTTTCACCGGGGAGCTGTTTTTT. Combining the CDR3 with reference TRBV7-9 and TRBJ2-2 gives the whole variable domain DTGVSQNPRHKITKRGQNVTFRCDPISEHNRLYWYRQTLGQGPEFLTYFQNEAQLEKSRLLSDRFSAERPKGSFSTLEIQRTEQGDSAMYLCASSAPRQGFTGELFFGEGSRLTVL.

The CDR3 is CASSLFPGRTEQFF. Here the CDR3 DNA reads TGTGCCAGCAGTTTATTCCCGGGCCGGACTGAGCAGTTCTTC. The chain has TRBV27 and TRBJ2-7; D call uncertain. The end of the DNA fits TRBJ2-1 better, so the J call may be wrong. Germline loops: CDR1 MNHEY, CDR2 SMNVEV (reference sequence). This CDR3 has 14 amino acids.

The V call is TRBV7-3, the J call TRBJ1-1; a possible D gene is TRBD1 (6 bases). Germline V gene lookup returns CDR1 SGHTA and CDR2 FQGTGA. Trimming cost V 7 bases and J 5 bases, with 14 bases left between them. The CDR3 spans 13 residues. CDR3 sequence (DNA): TGTGCCAGCAAAGCGGGGGCCGAGACTGAAGCTTTCTTT. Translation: CASKAGAETEAFF.